This T cell receptor beta chain came from a study of CD8 T cells in ankylosing spondylitis. Germline V gene lookup returns CDR1 SEHNR and CDR2 FQNEAQ (reference sequence). This CDR3 region has 14 residues. V was shortened by 2 bases and J by 2 bases, with 8 bases between the two germline ends. Libraries of TCR beta came from quantitative 5'-RACE with molecular barcodes. TCRdb analysed the 5' RACE reads with MiXCR anew, one entry per CDR3 protein. The table includes about 310,000 distinct CDR3 sequences, less than 25% detected once. The J gene is TRBJ2-3, the V gene TRBV7-9; no reliable D call. This TCR derives from a female donor with ankylosing spondylitis or in good health (not recorded which). Sequenced: blood, either unsorted or a sorted T cell fraction (not recorded which). CDR3: CASSLRQHTDTQYF. For the CDR3, the DNA is TGTGCCAGCAGCTTACGTCAACACACAGATACGCAGTATTTT.